This T cell receptor beta chain was recorded in a study of radiation and T cells in renal cell carcinoma (dated by TCRdb to the early 2020s). Regarding the study in general: TCR beta sequencing covered approximately 51 samples in total, comprising roughly 25 tumors and some 27 peripheral blood samples. Across all 53 samples, 3.8 million or so unique CDR3 nucleotide sequences encoding 2.5 million to 3 million unique CDR3 amino acid sequences were identified. The last blood draw occurred 4 weeks after radiation, at the same time as nephrectomy.

In the case of this clone: Its binding antigen is unknown. One base away there is no much larger clone; base qualities are not given.

TCR beta libraries were generated from genomic DNA with the immunoSEQ kit, following the manufacturer's recommendations. To prepare the libraries, a first multiplex PCR with proprietary primers was run, followed by a second PCR that added unique barcodes, and a bead cleanup was done after each round. A positive control reaction and a negative control reaction, both provided in the kit, were run with every batch of samples. The final libraries underwent checking on an Agilent 4200 TapeStation D1000 ScreenTape, volumetric pooling, and quantification by qPCR. Sequencing was performed on an Illumina NextSeq500 with a MidOutput 150-cycle cartridge, and 156 Read1 and 15 Index1 cycles were run with kit custom primers. The pooled library was loaded at about 1 pM, and about 21% PhiX control was spiked in. Per the source publication's procedure: Vendor-processed data were analyzed in R, with a clonotype defined as all T cells sharing the same CDR3 nucleotide sequence. In the clone abundance analyses, frequencies were normalized to the 10,000 most abundant clones in each sample. Public T cell clones, averaging fewer than five per sample, were removed before analysis. Tumor-enriched clonotypes and baseline blood-enriched clonotypes were defined as those with an abundance difference of at least 32-fold between compartments. A beta-binomial differential abundance model was used to identify clonotypes that were expanded or contracted between blood time points. Tumor-blood repertoire similarity was measured with the Baroni-Urbani and Buser coefficient, and groups were compared using two-tailed Wilcoxon tests in R. The immuneACCESS repertoire file appears here via TCRdb, limited to in-frame rearrangements. These files lack a portion of the clones; in checked studies, under half of the deficit traces to unresolved V genes, and the cause of the others is not known. V and J calls plus clone size are reproduced from that table; the DNA served to infer D and trimming. Here the sample has roughly 160,000 clones; about 85% occur a single time. About 11% of the sample is taken by the ten largest.

Here is what the overall study found, with its caveats: Top tumor clonotypes rose in blood from baseline to 2 weeks post-radiation, then contracted by 4 weeks, suggesting transient expansion of tumor-resident clones. Tracking of blood repertoire dynamics stopped at more than three weeks after treatment, with no follow-up past that point. No pretreatment tumor biopsies were available, so the baseline intratumoral presence of clonotypes could not be determined. With a single-armed trial design, the study had no way to address how radiation dose or scheduling affects the TCR repertoire.

Its CDR3 holds 17 amino acids, cysteine through phenylalanine. Just the 51-base CDR3 DNA is kept, in frame starting at base 1. After removal of 2 bases from V and 1 base from J, the junction retains 2 bases not matched to a gene. CDR1 and CDR2, looked up from the germline V gene, are SNHLY and FYNNEI. Per the publication, the time point label means: blood 4 weeks post-SBRT, at nephrectomy. The intended sense of this specimen's treatment or condition label: 15 Gy SBRT to primary tumor, nephrectomy 4 weeks later. Samples were obtained from a clinical trial, in which 15 Gy stereotactic body radiation therapy was delivered to primary renal cell carcinomas and nephrectomy was performed 4 weeks later. To follow tumor-enriched clonotypes, peripheral blood was collected serially from radiation-treated patients at baseline and again at 2 weeks and 4 weeks after SBRT. Every patient had renal cell carcinoma of clear cell pathology. The QIAamp DNA Blood Mini Kit (Qiagen) was used to prepare genomic DNA for TCR sequencing. The analyses included only samples that passed all quality control checks.

The receptor was isolated from a woman aged 50 to 60 with renal cell carcinoma. Sequenced here: blood, sampled from a patient whose treatment included radiotherapy and nephrectomy. The V and J genes are TRBV2 and TRBJ2-3, and TRBD2 aligns with 14 junction nucleotides. The sequence in DNA is TGTGCCAGCAGTGAATTGGGACTAGCGGGGGGCACAGATACGCAGTATTTT. This is translated as CASSELGLAGGTDTQYF.